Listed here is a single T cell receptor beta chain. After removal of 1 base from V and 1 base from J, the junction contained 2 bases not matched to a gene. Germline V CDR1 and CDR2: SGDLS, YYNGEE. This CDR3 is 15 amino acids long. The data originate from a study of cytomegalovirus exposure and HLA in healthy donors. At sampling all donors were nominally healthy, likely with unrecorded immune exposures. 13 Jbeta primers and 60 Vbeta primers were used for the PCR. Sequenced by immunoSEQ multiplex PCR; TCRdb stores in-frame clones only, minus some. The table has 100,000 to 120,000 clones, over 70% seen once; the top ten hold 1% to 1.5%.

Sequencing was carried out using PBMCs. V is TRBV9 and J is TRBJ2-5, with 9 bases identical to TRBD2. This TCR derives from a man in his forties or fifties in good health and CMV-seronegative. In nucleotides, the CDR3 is TGTGCCAGCAGCGTACTAGCGGGGCGCCAAGAGACCCAGTACTTC. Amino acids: CASSVLAGRQETQYF.